Each of the 23 T cell receptor beta chains below was sequenced from the same sample in a study of T cells in women clearing cervical HPV infection (dated by TCRdb to the late 2010s). Receptor amplification or capture employed the immunoSEQ multiplex PCR assay. In its TCRdb copy, this immuneACCESS table keeps in-frame sequences only and misses some clones. Where compared with another copy, unresolved V genes explain less than half of these, and the others have no known cause. The sample's clone listing holds 40,000 or so clones. About 6% of the sample is taken by the ten largest. Sequencing was performed on blood buffy coat. Every receptor here comes from a woman between 18 and 69 years old with a cervical HPV16 infection that either progressed to CIN3+ or cleared (not recorded which).

Regarding this clone: From the germline J gene comes the end of the CDR3, since the read stops 3 residues before it. The V call is TRBV30, the J call TRBJ2-3; D gene unclear. CDR3 length: 14 residues. Per the germline V gene, CDR1 is GTSNPN and CDR2 is SVGIG (reference sequence). CDR3 DNA, as far as it was read: TGTGCCTGGAGTGTCCTCCAGTTACAAGAGACG. It codes for CAWSVLQLQET. The whole CDR3 protein reads CAWSVLQLQETQYF. Complete variable domain (other parts from reference TRBV30 and TRBJ2-3): SQTIHQWPATLVQPVGSPLSLECTVEGTSNPNLYWYRQAAGRGLQLLFYSVGIGQISSEVPQNLSASRPQDRQFILSSKKLLLSDSGFYLCAWSVLQLQETQYFGPGTRLTVL.

As for this clone: The CDR3 end lies 3 residues beyond the end of the read and is filled in from the germline J gene. The chain combines TRBV7-3 with TRBJ2-2, with a possible D match to TRBD2 (5 bases). CDR1 is SGHTA, CDR2 FQGTGA, per germline. This CDR3 is built from 13 residues. V lost 3 bases and J lost 6, with 8 bases in between. The CDR3 sequence: CASSFAGPGELFF. The CDR3 bases that were read are TGTGCCAGCAGCTTCGCGGGCCCCGGGGAG.

Comment on this clone: The read ends 3 residues shy of where the CDR3 ends; the end is completed using the germline J gene. The chain has TRBV9 and TRBJ2-1; 9 bases are a match to TRBD2. Trimming took 4 bases from V and 7 from J; bases not matched to a gene: 18. Germline lookup yields CDR1 SGDLS and CDR2 YYNGEE. This CDR3 is 18 amino acids long. This CDR3 reads CASSPTPRLAESGNEQFF. CDR3 DNA, as far as it was read: TGTGCCAGCAGCCCGACACCACGACTAGCGGAGTCTGGTAATGAG.

On this clone: Read coverage stops 3 residues before the CDR3 terminus; the germline J gene supplies the remainder. The J gene is TRBJ2-2, the V gene TRBV4-1; possible D gene TRBD1, 6 bases. The CDR3 contains 13 residues. Trimming stripped 0 bases from V and 8 bases from J, with 7 bases between. Germline CDR1 is MGHRA and CDR2 is YSYEKL. The sequenced part of the CDR3 DNA is TGCGCCAGCAGCCAAGACGACAGGGGGGAG. This encodes CASSQDDRGE. The full CDR3 protein is CASSQDDRGELFF.

A word on this clone: The sequenced fragment ends 3 residues before the CDR3 boundary, so the rest is inferred from the germline J gene. V gene TRBV7-3 combines with J gene TRBJ1-2; D unresolved. Germline CDR1 is SGHTA and CDR2 is FQGTGA. The CDR3 totals 14 residues. The CDR3 bases that were read are TGTGCCAGCAGTACACTAGCGGGCACAGATACC. As protein: CASSTLAGTDT. From start to end, the CDR3 is CASSTLAGTDTYTF.

In regard to this clone: The read finishes 3 residues shy of the CDR3 end, and the germline J gene is used to complete it. The chain is built from TRBV5-5 and TRBJ2-5; possibly TRBD2 for D (6 bases). Germline V gives CDR1 SGHKS, CDR2 YYEKEE (reference sequence). This CDR3 is 14 amino acids long. The V and J ends lost 4 bases and 0 bases respectively, with 10 bases between them. This chain's CDR3 is CASSPRRDQETQYF. Incomplete CDR3 DNA: TGTGCCAGCAGCCCGAGGAGGGACCAAGAGACC.

Points on this clone: The read is 3 residues too short to cover the CDR3 end, so that end is filled in from the germline J gene. The V call is TRBV4-2, the J call TRBJ2-2; 7 bases map to TRBD2. V was clipped by 6 bases and J by 1 base; unmatched bases: 11. The CDR3 contains 17 residues. CDR1 and CDR2 (germline): LGHNA, YNFKEQ. The DNA read from the CDR3 is TGTGCCAGCAGTCAAACGAAGGGCGGGGGGAACACCGGGGAG. Translation: CASSQTKGGGNTGE. The entire CDR3 protein reads CASSQTKGGGNTGELFF.

Note on this clone: The germline gene is not matched at one end of the junction; a read error may be the cause. The CDR3 end falls 3 residues outside the read, so it is completed with the germline J gene. The chain carries TRBV2 and TRBJ2-7; tentatively, D is TRBD1 (6 bases). CDR1 and CDR2 from the germline V gene are SNHLY and FYNNEI. The CDR3 loop spans 13 amino acids. The CDR3 bases that were read are TGTGCCAGCAGGGAAGGACAGCTCTACGAG. Translating gives CASREGQLYE. The entire CDR3 reads CASREGQLYEQYF.

Comment on this clone: The read ends 3 residues shy of where the CDR3 ends; the end is completed using the germline J gene. The chain employs TRBV4-1 and TRBJ2-5; D is possibly TRBD2 (5 bases). Germline CDR1 MGHRA, CDR2 YSYEKL. V gave up 4 bases and J gave up 1 base, with 13 bases separating them. The CDR3 is 15 amino acids. Partial CDR3 DNA: TGCGCCAGCAGCCGGTCTTCTAGCACCCAAGAGACC. Translating it yields CASSRSSSTQET. The whole CDR3 sequence is CASSRSSSTQETQYF.

Regarding this clone: Sequencing ends 3 residues short of the CDR3 end; the germline J gene provides the rest. The chain combines TRBV19 with TRBJ1-4, with TRBD1 as a possible D gene (5 bases). The CDR3 consists of 13 residues. Looked up from germline, CDR1 is LNHDA and CDR2 is SQIVND (reference sequence). The CDR3 loop reads CASKGPGANVLFF. CDR3 bases read: TGTGCCAGTAAAGGGCCTGGGGCCAACGTA.

CDR3 amino acids: CASSPRGSNTGELFF. Incomplete CDR3 DNA: TGTGCCAGCAGCCCTCGTGGCTCGAACACCGGGGAG. V gene TRBV7-9 combines with J gene TRBJ2-2; unclear D gene. Read data end 3 residues before the CDR3 end; the end is taken from the germline J gene. V dropped 5 bases and J dropped 0 bases, with 10 bases sitting between them. The germline gives CDR1 SEHNR, CDR2 FQNEAQ (reference sequence). This CDR3 is built from 15 residues.

Note on this clone: The read terminates 3 residues ahead of where the CDR3 ends, so the germline J gene completes it. The V gene is TRBV7-2, the J gene TRBJ2-5, with D perhaps matching TRBD1 (5 bases). Germline-derived CDR1 and CDR2 are SGHTA and FQGNSA. With 0 bases removed from V and 5 bases from J, the gap between germline ends came to 10 bases. The CDR3 is made up of 14 amino acids. Incomplete CDR3 DNA: TGTGCCAGCAGCTTAGCTGGGGCCCGGGAGACC. It yields the protein CASSLAGARET. The full CDR3 protein is CASSLAGARETQYF.

For this clone: The CDR3 end lies 3 residues beyond the end of the read and is filled in from the germline J gene. The V call is TRBV5-1, the J call TRBJ2-3; a possible D gene is TRBD2 (5 bases). This CDR3 is built from 15 residues. Germline CDR1 reads SGHRS; CDR2 reads YFSETQ. The CDR3 DNA, read in part, is TGCGCCAGCAGCTTGAGCACGGGGAATCAAGAGACG. It codes for CASSLSTGNQET. The full CDR3 sequence reads CASSLSTGNQETQYF.

As to this clone: The sequence runs out 3 residues before the end of the CDR3; the remainder is reconstructed from the germline J gene. V gene TRBV7-9 combines with J gene TRBJ1-2; tentatively, D is TRBD1 (5 bases). V gave up 3 bases and J gave up 2 bases, with 13 bases separating them. CDR3 length: 15 amino acids. Germline CDR1 SEHNR, CDR2 FQNEAQ (reference sequence). The CDR3 spells CASSLGRADNYGYTF. Partial CDR3 DNA: TGTGCCAGCAGCTTGGGGCGAGCCGACAACTATGGC.

The sequenced part of the CDR3 DNA is TGTGCCAGCAGCCCAGGACAGGGGGCTTCACCC. Its protein is CASSPGQGASP. The whole CDR3 sequence is CASSPGQGASPLHF. The chain has TRBV7-3 and TRBJ1-6, with TRBD1 matching over 11 bases. The read ends 3 residues shy of where the CDR3 ends; the end is completed using the germline J gene. Trimming removed 5 bases from V and 9 bases from J; junction bases left unmatched: 3. The germline gives CDR1 SGHTA, CDR2 FQGTGA. The CDR3 totals 14 residues.

Points on this clone: The CDR3 end falls 3 residues outside the read, so it is completed with the germline J gene. This chain uses TRBV5-4 with TRBJ2-1, with TRBD1 matching over 7 bases. The CDR3 sequence is 14 residues long. Trimming at V came to 4 bases and at J to 9 bases, leaving 10 bases not matched to a gene. CDR1 is SGHNT and CDR2 is YYREEE in the germline V gene (reference sequence). The sequenced part of the CDR3 DNA is TGTGCCAGCAGCGAAAACCGACAGGGAAGTGAG. This gives the protein CASSENRQGSE. The whole CDR3 sequence is CASSENRQGSEQFF.

As to this clone: The sequenced fragment ends 3 residues before the CDR3 boundary, so the rest is inferred from the germline J gene. V and J are TRBV5-1 and TRBJ2-1; 12 bases are shared with TRBD1. Germline CDR1 SGHRS, CDR2 YFSETQ. This CDR3 has 15 residues. Losses at the gene ends were 4 bases for V and 8 bases for J; bases not matched to a gene: 7. CDR3 DNA (partial): TGCGCCAGCAGCCCGGGACAGGGGGCCGTCGATGAG. Residues: CASSPGQGAVDE. Given in full, the CDR3 is CASSPGQGAVDEQFF.

Regarding this clone: The read halts 3 residues ahead of the CDR3 end, with the missing end drawn from the germline J gene. The gene calls are TRBV20-1 and TRBJ1-4; no clear D gene. The V and J ends lost 2 bases and 0 bases respectively, with 7 bases between them. CDR1 is DFQATT and CDR2 is SNEGSKA in the germline V gene (reference sequence). The CDR3 length is 14 residues. The sequenced CDR3 bases are TGCAGTGCTAGAAATCCGTCAACTAATGAAAAA. Translated, it gives CSARNPSTNEK. Given in full, the CDR3 is CSARNPSTNEKLFF.

A remark on this clone: The read terminates 3 residues ahead of where the CDR3 ends, so the germline J gene completes it. This rearrangement joins TRBV20-1 to TRBJ2-1; possible D gene TRBD1, 6 bases. The CDR3 runs 14 residues. The germline V gene encodes CDR1 DFQATT and CDR2 SNEGSKA (reference sequence). CDR3 sequence reads: CRAGKQGRTNEQFF. The DNA read from the CDR3 is TGCAGGGCTGGGAAACAGGGCCGGACGAATGAG.

Notes on this clone: The read gets to within 3 residues of the CDR3 end, and the germline J gene fills in the rest. V is TRBV4-1 and J is TRBJ2-1, with 13 bases lining up with TRBD2. The CDR3 totals 16 residues. Germline lookup yields CDR1 MGHRA and CDR2 YSYEKL. V shed 2 bases and J 9 bases; nucleotides not matched to a gene: 7. The CDR3 bases that were read are TGCGCCAGCAGCCAACGCGGACTAGCGGGAGAAGGTGAG. Translation: CASSQRGLAGEGE. Given in full, the CDR3 is CASSQRGLAGEGEQFF.

Turning to this clone: Sequencing ends 3 residues short of the CDR3 end; the germline J gene provides the rest. The chain employs TRBV13 and TRBJ2-7; 13 bases agree with TRBD2. Germline values: CDR1 PRHDT, CDR2 FYEKMQ (reference sequence). Trimming at V came to 5 bases and at J to 5 bases, leaving 3 bases not matched to a gene. The CDR3 sequence is 14 residues long. The DNA read from the CDR3 is TGTGCCAGCAGCCACGGGACTAGCGGGGACGAG. Its protein is CASSHGTSGDE. The entire CDR3 is CASSHGTSGDEQYF.

On this clone itself: The read falls 3 residues short of the CDR3 end, and the missing part is taken from the germline J gene. The chain couples TRBV5-1 to TRBJ1-3; possibly TRBD1 for D (5 bases). V gave up 3 bases and J gave up 4 bases, with 17 bases separating them. Germline V gives CDR1 SGHRS, CDR2 YFSETQ. CDR3 length equals 16 residues. The DNA read from the CDR3 is TGCGCCAGCAGCTACCTCCCGGGGACTGGAGGAAACACC. The encoded protein is CASSYLPGTGGNT. The entire CDR3 protein reads CASSYLPGTGGNTIYF.

As concerns this clone: Sequencing ends 3 residues short of the CDR3 end; the germline J gene provides the rest. The chain is built from TRBV19 and TRBJ1-2, with 10 bases that match TRBD1. Germline CDR1 and CDR2: LNHDA and SQIVND (reference sequence). The V gene end was trimmed by 6 bases and the J gene end by 5 bases; junction bases not matched to a gene: 6. This CDR3 is 14 amino acids long. CDR3 sequence: CASRPDRGAYGYTF. Incomplete CDR3 DNA: TGTGCCAGTAGGCCGGACAGGGGGGCATATGGC.